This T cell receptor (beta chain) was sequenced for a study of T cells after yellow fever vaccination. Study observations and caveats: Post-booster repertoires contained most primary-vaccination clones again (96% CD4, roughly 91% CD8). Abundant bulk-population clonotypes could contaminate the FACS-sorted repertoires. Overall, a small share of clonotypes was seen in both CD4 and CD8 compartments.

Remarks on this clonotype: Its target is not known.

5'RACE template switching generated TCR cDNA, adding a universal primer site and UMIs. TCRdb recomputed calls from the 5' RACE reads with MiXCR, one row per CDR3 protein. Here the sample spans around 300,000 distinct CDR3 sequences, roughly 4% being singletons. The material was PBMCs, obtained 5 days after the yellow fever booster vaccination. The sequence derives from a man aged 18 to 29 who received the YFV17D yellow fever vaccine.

In nucleotides, the CDR3 is TGCGCCAGCAGAGATGAGTCCGGCAGGAGACATTATGGCTACACCTTC. This codes for CASRDESGRRHYGYTF. The chain employs TRBV5-1 and TRBJ1-2; D is uncertain. Germline V gene sequence: CDR1 SGHRS, CDR2 YFSETQ. This CDR3 contains 16 residues. The V end lost 5 bases, the J end lost 5 bases, and 22 bases lay between the germline ends.